This T cell receptor (beta chain) was documented in a study of blood T cell repertoires in COVID-19. Profiled with immunoSEQ multiplex PCR; TCRdb holds only in-frame clones, not every one. The sample has about 89,000 clones; 80% are singletons. The sequencing sample was made of peripheral blood. The TCR comes from a woman of 80 years or more with acute or convalescent COVID-19.

The DNA for the CDR3 is TGTGCCAGCTCCTCCTTACTAGCTGCATACGAGCAGTACTTC. Translated: CASSSLLAAYEQYF. The chain recombines TRBV27 with TRBJ2-7; a weak D match, TRBD2 (6 bases). The germline V gene encodes CDR1 MNHEY and CDR2 SMNVEV (reference sequence). Trimming took off 8 bases at V and 4 bases at J, with 18 bases between the two ends. CDR3 length: 14 residues.